These T cell receptor beta chains were read from a single sample in a study of T cells in Graves' hyperthyroidism and ophthalmopathy. MiXCR, applied by TCRdb to the multiplex PCR reads, yields one record per CDR3 protein. The sample shows roughly 700,000 distinct CDR3 sequences, about a third of them seen only once. Sequenced: blood. The receptor set was obtained from a woman in her thirties or forties with Graves' hyperthyroidism. CDR3s include the opening cysteine and the closing phenylalanine or tryptophan. A D gene is named only where the DNA matches it firmly. For some rows the clone size is stated as once, few or many, or as a class when expanded; others skip it.

CDR3nt: TGTGCCATCAGAAACCTGGGAAACACCATATATTTT; CDR3aa: CAIRNLGNTIYF; j_gene: TRBJ1-3; abundance: .; d_gene: .; v_gene: TRBV10-3
CDR3nt: TGTGCCAGCAGCACCCCATCGCCGGGACAGGGTCCCCTCTCTGGGGCCAACGTCCTGACTTTC; CDR3aa: CASSTPSPGQGPLSGANVLTF; j_gene: TRBJ2-6; abundance: many; d_gene: TRBD1; v_gene: TRBV7-9
CDR3nt: TGTGCCAGCAGCTACCAAAGACTAGCGGGAGCCTACGAGCAGTACTTC; CDR3aa: CASSYQRLAGAYEQYF; j_gene: TRBJ2-7; abundance: many; d_gene: TRBD2; v_gene: TRBV13
CDR3nt: TGTGCCAGCAGTTTACGGTGGACAGGGAGAGATGCTGACGATGGCTACACCTTC; CDR3aa: CASSLRWTGRDADDGYTF; j_gene: TRBJ1-2; abundance: .; d_gene: TRBD1; v_gene: TRBV25-1
CDR3nt: TGTGCCAGCAGCCCCCCTTCGCTGCTGAACACTGAAGCTTTCTTT; CDR3aa: CASSPPSLLNTEAFF; j_gene: TRBJ1-1; abundance: many; d_gene: .; v_gene: TRBV7-9
CDR3nt: TGTGCCAGCATCGACAGGGTTGTGGCGCCCTACGAGCAGTACTTC; CDR3aa: CASIDRVVAPYEQYF; j_gene: TRBJ2-7; abundance: few; d_gene: TRBD1; v_gene: TRBV7-2
CDR3nt: TGCAGCCCACAACTAGCGGGAGGTTACGAGCAGTACTTC; CDR3aa: CSPQLAGGYEQYF; j_gene: TRBJ2-7; abundance: once; d_gene: TRBD2; v_gene: TRBV29-1
CDR3nt: TGTGCCAGCAGCCAAGCAGGAGGACAGAAAGCTTTCTTT; CDR3aa: CASSQAGGQKAFF; j_gene: TRBJ1-1; abundance: few; d_gene: .; v_gene: TRBV7-9
CDR3nt: TGTGCCAGCAGTTACTCAGGTTTTGGCTACACCTTC; CDR3aa: CASSYSGFGYTF; j_gene: TRBJ1-2; abundance: few; d_gene: .; v_gene: TRBV6-2/TRBV6-3
CDR3nt: TGTGCCAGCAGCTTCAGATCTCTGGAATCACCCCTCCACTTT; CDR3aa: CASSFRSLESPLHF; j_gene: TRBJ1-6; abundance: many; d_gene: .; v_gene: TRBV7-2
CDR3nt: TGTGCCAGTAGTATTGAAATGGCCGGTCGGGGAGAGACCCAGTACTTC; CDR3aa: CASSIEMAGRGETQYF; j_gene: TRBJ2-5; abundance: .; d_gene: .; v_gene: TRBV19
CDR3nt: TGTGCCAGCAGCTTAGAGGAGAGGGGGGACTCCTACGAGCAGTACTTC; CDR3aa: CASSLEERGDSYEQYF; j_gene: TRBJ2-7; abundance: many; d_gene: .; v_gene: TRBV7-9
CDR3nt: TGCAGCGTTGACGACGGGGTAGATAATGAAAAACTGTTTTTT; CDR3aa: CSVDDGVDNEKLFF; j_gene: TRBJ1-4; abundance: few; d_gene: .; v_gene: TRBV29-1
CDR3nt: TGCGCCAGCAGCCAAGATGGAATGGCGGAATCTGAAGCTTTCTTT; CDR3aa: CASSQDGMAESEAFF; j_gene: TRBJ1-1; abundance: .; d_gene: .; v_gene: TRBV4-3
CDR3nt: TGTGCCAGCAGCCCCCGGCAGGGACCCTATGGCTACACCTTC; CDR3aa: CASSPRQGPYGYTF; j_gene: TRBJ1-2; abundance: many; d_gene: .; v_gene: TRBV7-9
CDR3nt: TGTGCCAGCAGCTTAGGGCTGGCCCACTCACCCCTCCACTTT; CDR3aa: CASSLGLAHSPLHF; j_gene: TRBJ1-6; abundance: many; d_gene: .; v_gene: TRBV7-9
CDR3nt: TGCAGCGTTCAGACGGTTAAGGGAGATGAAAATGAGCAGTTCTTC; CDR3aa: CSVQTVKGDENEQFF; j_gene: TRBJ2-1; abundance: .; d_gene: .; v_gene: TRBV29-1
CDR3nt: TGCAGTGCTACAGCCGACAGGGAAGAGACCCAGTACTTC; CDR3aa: CSATADREETQYF; j_gene: TRBJ2-5; abundance: many; d_gene: TRBD1; v_gene: TRBV20-1
CDR3nt: TGCAGTGCTAGGTCCGGGGGTGATAATCAGCCCCAGCATTTT; CDR3aa: CSARSGGDNQPQHF; j_gene: TRBJ1-5; abundance: many; d_gene: .; v_gene: TRBV20-1
CDR3nt: TGCAGTGCAACAGCTCCGACCGGGGAGCTGTTTTTT; CDR3aa: CSATAPTGELFF; j_gene: TRBJ2-2; abundance: many; d_gene: .; v_gene: TRBV20-1
CDR3nt: TGTGCCAGCAGCGAAGACGGAACCACTGAAGCTTTCTTT; CDR3aa: CASSEDGTTEAFF; j_gene: TRBJ1-1; abundance: .; d_gene: .; v_gene: TRBV7-2
CDR3nt: TGCAGTGCTATCCGGGACAACCTCCTCGAGCAGTACTTC; CDR3aa: CSAIRDNLLEQYF; j_gene: TRBJ2-7; abundance: many; d_gene: .; v_gene: TRBV20-1
CDR3nt: TGTGCCAGCAGTAAACCGACTAGCACAGACGAGCAGTACTTC; CDR3aa: CASSKPTSTDEQYF; j_gene: TRBJ2-7; abundance: few; d_gene: TRBD2; v_gene: TRBV7-2
CDR3nt: TGTGCCAGCAGCGCCGGCACGGGGGTCACTGAAGCTTTCTTT; CDR3aa: CASSAGTGVTEAFF; j_gene: TRBJ1-1; abundance: many; d_gene: .; v_gene: TRBV7-9
CDR3nt: TGTGCCGGCAGCTCCCCGCCAGGGACTAGCAGAAACAATGAGCAGTTCTTC; CDR3aa: CAGSSPPGTSRNNEQFF; j_gene: TRBJ2-1; abundance: .; d_gene: TRBD2; v_gene: TRBV7-3